This TCR beta chain stems from a study of spatial heterogeneity in lung cancer. This clonotype is judged medium-sized. Its antigen is undetermined. Time point reported: sample taken at primary tumor resection. Sequencing covered unsorted whole RNA taken from tumor, nontumor lung or frozen PBMC. Germline V gene sequence: CDR1 SGHDN, CDR2 FVKESK. This CDR3 spans 14 amino acids. The ends were cut back, 0 bases at V and 4 bases at J, with 9 bases in the middle. TCRdb ran MiXCR on the 5' RACE reads and lists one entry per CDR3 protein. The sample has 4,500 to 5,500 distinct CDR3 sequences; more than 7.5% are singletons. Study observations and caveats: The number of expanded tumor alpha and beta chains correlated with mutation number. Estimation of coverage gave values of 6% to 8% for alpha and about 14% for beta chains in tumor T cells.

The source material was lung tumor tissue, sampled at surgery. The source is a female donor with early-stage non-small cell lung cancer. J is TRBJ2-5 and V is TRBV14; no reliable D call. Here the CDR3 DNA reads TGTGCCAGCAGCCAAGAGATGATAGGAGAGACCCAGTACTTC. It encodes CASSQEMIGETQYF.